These 2 T cell receptor beta chains share one sample of origin, sequenced in a study of blood T cell repertoires in COVID-19. Only in-frame clones appear in the TCRdb table, and some are missing; sequencing was by immunoSEQ multiplex PCR. Of about 220,000 clones listed, approximately 84% are singletons. Sequencing used peripheral blood. These TCRs come from a man aged 50 or older who had recovered from COVID-19.

The rearrangement links TRBV28 to TRBJ1-1; possible D gene TRBD1, 6 bases. V shed 6 bases and J shed 1 base, with 18 bases lying between them. Germline assignment: CDR1 MDHEN and CDR2 SYDVKM. The CDR3 covers 16 residues. The CDR3 loop is CASSQRGGGWNTEAFF. For the CDR3, the DNA is TGTGCCAGCAGCCAAAGGGGGGGAGGGTGGAACACTGAAGCTTTCTTT.

The chain joins TRBV28 to TRBJ1-6, with TRBD1 identical over 8 bases. With V trimmed by 7 bases and J by 11 bases, 10 bases remained unmatched. The germline V gene has CDR1 MDHEN and CDR2 SYDVKM. This CDR3 contains 14 residues. DNA of the CDR3: TGTGCCAGCAAACTACAGGGGGTCTCGGCACCCCTCCACTTT. It translates to CASKLQGVSAPLHF.